This TCR beta chain comes out of a study of cytomegalovirus exposure and HLA in healthy donors. This clone appeared a single time. Its specificity is not known. Germline-derived CDR1 and CDR2 are SGHDT and YYEEEE. The CDR3 has 19 amino acids. Trimming took 1 base from V and 1 from J, leaving 21 bases between them. General study points: In a later analysis, productive TCRs from donors in an Asian-associated ancestry cluster reportedly carried fewer N-insertions than the cohort mean. Certain sequence variants were highly shared and formed a cluster, and this cluster was likely a sequencing artifact.

Primers for the PCR totalled 60 Vbeta and 13 Jbeta. The protocol was immunoSEQ multiplex PCR, while the TCRdb copy is restricted to in-frame clones and leaves out a portion. The sample gives 200,000 or so clones, about four fifths of which show up once; 4.5% to 7.5% is in the top ten. The material sequenced was PBMCs. This TCR came from a young woman in good health and CMV-seropositive. The chain recombines TRBV5-6 with TRBJ2-1, with D possibly TRBD2 on 6 matching bases. The DNA of the CDR3 is TGTGCCAGCAGCTTGCCAACGTCGGGGGATCTATTATCCTACAATGAGCAGTTCTTC. Protein: CASSLPTSGDLLSYNEQFF.